The clone carrying this T cell receptor beta chain showed up just a few times. The target antigen is unknown. This sample was included in a study of response to subunit inactivated influenza vaccine. Study-wide findings and caveats: T cells newly recruited by each seasonal influenza vaccination are few, the authors suggested.

Trimming pared 8 bases from V and 7 bases from J, leaving 12 bases between. This CDR3 comprises 13 residues. TCRdb re-called the RT-PCR reads through MiXCR, storing one row per CDR3 protein. The sample consists of 500,000 to 550,000 distinct CDR3 sequences, approximately 7.7% of them appearing once. The receptor was derived from a man in his fifties or sixties who received an inactivated influenza vaccine. Sequenced material: PBMCs from blood, taken about 24 months after vaccination. The gene calls are TRBV12-3 or TRBV12-4 and TRBJ1-6; D may be TRBD1 (5 bases). CDR3 bases: TGTGCCAGCGCTGGGGGTTACAATTCACCCCTCCACTTT. This gives the protein CASAGGYNSPLHF.